This T cell receptor beta chain was documented in a study of blood T cell repertoires in COVID-19. Whole-study context: The origin of the acute and convalescent COVID-19 samples was the United States, Italy and Spain. Sources were T cells, B-cell-depleted T cells, or PBMCs; the material itself was cDNA or gDNA.

A Seattle source enrolled patients during active infection and followed them longitudinally. Original processing notes: Scientists estimated how many nucleated cells there were by amplifying reference gene primers. Profiling relied on immunoSEQ multiplex PCR, and the TCRdb table lists in-frame clones only, not all of them. That table furnishes V, J and clone size, whereas the DNA furnished D and trimming. The table shows 250,000 or so clones, with 90% occurring only once. CDR1 and CDR2 from the germline V gene are SNHLY and FYNNEI. The CDR3 contains 14 residues. After removal of 2 bases from V and 7 bases from J, the junction contained 7 bases not matched to a gene.

The sequence was obtained from a woman between 55 and 75 years old with COVID-19, enrolled during active disease. The J gene is TRBJ1-2, the V gene TRBV2; TRBD1 agrees at 7 bases. Material: peripheral blood. The CDR3 protein is CASSEQEGAGGYTF. The CDR3 region has the DNA TGTGCCAGCAGTGAACAGGAGGGGGCGGGTGGCTACACCTTC.